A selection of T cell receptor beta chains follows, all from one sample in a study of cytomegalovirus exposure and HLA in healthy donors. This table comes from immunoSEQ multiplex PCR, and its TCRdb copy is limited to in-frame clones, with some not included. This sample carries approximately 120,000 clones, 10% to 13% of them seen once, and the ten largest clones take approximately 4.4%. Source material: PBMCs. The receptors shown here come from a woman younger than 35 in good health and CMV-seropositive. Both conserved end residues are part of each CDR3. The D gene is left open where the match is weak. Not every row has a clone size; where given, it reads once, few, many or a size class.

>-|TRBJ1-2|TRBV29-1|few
TGCAGCGTTGACCGCGGAACCTATGGCTACACCTTC
CSVDRGTYGYTF
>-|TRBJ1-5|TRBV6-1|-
TGTGCCAGCAGTGTCGCAGGAACCAATCAGCCCCAGCATTTT
CASSVAGTNQPQHF
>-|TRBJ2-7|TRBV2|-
TGTGCCAGCAGAACTACAGGCGATTCCTACGAGCAGTACTTC
CASRTTGDSYEQYF
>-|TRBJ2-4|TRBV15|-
TGTGCCACCAGCAGAGTACGCACAACCCAGGTGAACATTCAGTACTTC
CATSRVRTTQVNIQYF
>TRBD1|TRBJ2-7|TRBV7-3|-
TGTGCCAGCAGCTTAGACAGGGGGTACGAGCAGTACTTC
CASSLDRGYEQYF
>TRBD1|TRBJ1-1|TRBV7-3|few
TGTGCCAGCAGCCAAATGGGGACAGTCCCAGAGGACACTGAAGCTTTCTTT
CASSQMGTVPEDTEAFF
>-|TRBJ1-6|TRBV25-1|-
TGTGCCAGCAGTGAAACGGCTGCCGGTCCGGGTTCACCCCTCCACTTT
CASSETAAGPGSPLHF
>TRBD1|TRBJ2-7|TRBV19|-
TGTGCCAGTAGTATGGGACAGGGGTACGAGCAGTACTTC
CASSMGQGYEQYF
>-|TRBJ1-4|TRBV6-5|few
TGTGCCAGCAGTTTCCAATACGGGGGGGGGAATGAAAAACTGTTTTTT
CASSFQYGGGNEKLFF
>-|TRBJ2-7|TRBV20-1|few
TGCAGTGCTAGAGATCGCGGAGAGCAGTACTTC
CSARDRGEQYF
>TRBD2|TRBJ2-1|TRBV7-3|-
TGTGCCAGCAGCCCGACTCTAGCGGGAGTTGGAGGAGAGCAGTTCTTC
CASSPTLAGVGGEQFF
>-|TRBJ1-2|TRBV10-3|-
TGTGCCATCAGGGACGCAACAGGGAGTGGGTATGGCTACACCTTC
CAIRDATGSGYGYTF
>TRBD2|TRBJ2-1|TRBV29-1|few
TGCAGCGTTCGGCACGGCCTAGCGGGAATGGGTGAGCAGTTCTTC
CSVRHGLAGMGEQFF
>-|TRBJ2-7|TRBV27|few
TGTGCCAGCAGTTACGGGCCCGGGAGAGAGCAGTACTTC
CASSYGPGREQYF
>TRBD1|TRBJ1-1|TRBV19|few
TGTGCCAGTAGTGTCTCGGGACAGGGTAAGGTTGAAGCTTTCTTT
CASSVSGQGKVEAFF
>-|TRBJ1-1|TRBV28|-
TGTGCCAGTCAGGCGACAGAATCATCAAGGAACACTGAAGCTTTCTTT
CASQATESSRNTEAFF
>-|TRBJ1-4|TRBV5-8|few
TGTGCCAGCAGCTTGGGAGAGCACCCGGTTTTT
CASSLGEHPVF
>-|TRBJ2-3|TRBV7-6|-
TGTGCCAGCAGCTTAGTGGGTGGGCAGGATACGCAGTATTTT
CASSLVGGQDTQYF
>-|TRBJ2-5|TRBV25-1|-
TGTGCCAGCAGTGCGGTGGGGGACATTGGGACCCAGTACTTC
CASSAVGDIGTQYF
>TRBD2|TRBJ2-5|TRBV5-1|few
TGCGCCAGCAGCCGTCTTAGCGGGACCCAAGAGACCCAGTACTTC
CASSRLSGTQETQYF
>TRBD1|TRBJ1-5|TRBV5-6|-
TGTGCCAGCAGCTACGGACAGGGCCATCAGCCCCAGCATTTT
CASSYGQGHQPQHF
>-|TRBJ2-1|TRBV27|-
TGTGCCAGCAGTAACGGTGGAGCTGAGGAGCAGTTCTTC
CASSNGGAEEQFF